The rows below give T cell receptor beta chains drawn from one sample of a study of Graves' ophthalmopathy and Graves' hyperthyroidism. TCRdb passed the multiplex PCR reads through MiXCR, listing each CDR3 protein once. The sample holds approximately 410,000 distinct CDR3 sequences, approximately 15% seen once. Sequencing used peripheral blood. The receptors stem from a woman between 18 and 29 years old with stable Graves' hyperthyroidism. The CDR3 runs from the conserved cysteine through the conserved F or W. D genes are given only for firm matches. Only part of the rows carry a size: once, few, many, or a class if the clone is expanded.

NA,many,TRBJ1-2,TRBV5-1,CASSFWESSYGYTF,TGCGCCAGCAGCTTTTGGGAGTCGAGCTATGGCTACACCTTC
NA,many,TRBJ1-5,TRBV4-1,CASSQERGSGSGQPQHF,TGCGCCAGCAGCCAAGAAAGGGGGTCGGGGTCGGGTCAGCCCCAGCATTTT
TRBD1,many,TRBJ2-7,TRBV20-1,CSAMKWDREYYEQYF,TGCAGTGCGATGAAATGGGACAGGGAATACTACGAGCAGTACTTC
NA,many,TRBJ2-7,TRBV3-1,CASSPWLESWQYF,TGTGCCAGCAGCCCTTGGCTTGAGTCTTGGCAGTACTTC
TRBD1,many,TRBJ1-1,TRBV9,CASSGTGVGSDTEAFF,TGTGCCAGCAGCGGCACAGGGGTGGGGTCGGACACTGAAGCTTTCTTT
NA,many,TRBJ1-1,TRBV19,CASRVQGPATEAFF,TGTGCCAGTAGGGTGCAGGGGCCTGCCACTGAAGCTTTCTTT
NA,few,TRBJ2-2,TRBV28,CASSLLIVAGELFF,TGTGCCAGCAGTTTATTAATAGTCGCCGGGGAGCTGTTTTTT
TRBD2,NA,TRBJ2-7,TRBV30,CAWRSLADSYEQYF,TGTGCCTGGAGGTCACTAGCGGATTCCTACGAGCAGTACTTC
NA,many,TRBJ1-5,TRBV15,CATSRDSYDSNQPQHF,TGTGCCACCAGCAGAGATTCGTACGACAGCAATCAGCCCCAGCATTTT
TRBD1,many,TRBJ1-5,TRBV5-1,CASSSGQAGGNQPQHF,TGCGCCAGCAGCAGCGGACAGGCCGGAGGCAATCAGCCCCAGCATTTT
NA,many,TRBJ1-1,TRBV11-2,CASSLQGLSTEAFF,TGTGCCAGCAGCCTACAGGGTCTTAGCACTGAAGCTTTCTTT
NA,NA,TRBJ1-5,TRBV3-1,CASSQTLDRAQPQHF,TGTGCCAGCAGCCAAACCCTAGATCGGGCTCAGCCCCAGCATTTT
NA,NA,TRBJ2-7,TRBV6-2/TRBV6-3,CASSYSPPASGPWSYEQYF,TGTGCCAGCAGTTACTCACCGCCCGCTTCAGGGCCGTGGTCCTACGAGCAGTACTTC
TRBD1,NA,TRBJ2-5,TRBV28,CASSEPPGTGYQETQYF,TGTGCCAGCAGTGAACCCCCCGGGACAGGGTACCAAGAGACCCAGTACTTC
TRBD1,many,TRBJ2-5,TRBV12-3/TRBV12-4,CASRHRDRSWETQYF,TGTGCCAGCAGACACCGGGACAGAAGTTGGGAGACCCAGTACTTC
TRBD1,many,TRBJ2-2,TRBV11-3,CASSLYPGQGNTGELFF,TGTGCCAGCAGCTTGTATCCGGGACAGGGAAACACCGGGGAGCTGTTTTTT
NA,many,TRBJ2-7,TRBV20-1,CSARDQGAFHEQYF,TGCAGTGCTAGAGATCAAGGAGCTTTCCACGAGCAGTACTTC
TRBD2,many,TRBJ2-5,TRBV14,CASSRTSGGEETQYF,TGTGCCAGCAGCCGGACTAGCGGGGGGGAAGAGACCCAGTACTTC
NA,many,TRBJ2-7,TRBV6-5,CASSYMGDYEQYF,TGTGCCAGCAGTTACATGGGGGACTACGAGCAGTACTTC
NA,NA,TRBJ1-2,TRBV2,CASSVRPNYGYTF,TGTGCCAGCAGTGTTAGACCCAACTATGGCTACACCTTC
NA,many,TRBJ1-2,TRBV13,CASSNTWEDGYTF,TGTGCCAGCAGCAACACCTGGGAGGATGGCTACACCTTC
TRBD1,NA,TRBJ1-2,TRBV6-1,CASSAGTGVYGYTF,TGTGCCAGCAGTGCCGGGACAGGGGTCTATGGCTACACCTTC
NA,NA,TRBJ2-5,TRBV28,CASKGGGFEETQYF,TGTGCCAGCAAGGGGGGGGGCTTTGAAGAGACCCAGTACTTC
NA,many,TRBJ1-2,TRBV6-5,CASSYGQKGNYGYTF,TGTGCCAGCAGTTATGGACAGAAGGGGAACTATGGCTACACCTTC
TRBD1,NA,TRBJ1-2,TRBV12-3/TRBV12-4,CASSPPGQGAEPNGYTF,TGTGCCAGCAGCCCTCCGGGACAGGGGGCCGAGCCCAATGGCTACACCTTC
NA,NA,TRBJ2-2,TRBV28,CASSLSSGNIGELFF,TGTGCCAGCAGTTTATCATCCGGGAACATCGGGGAGCTGTTTTTT
NA,NA,TRBJ1-6,TRBV4-3,CASSQDPPGPHF,TGCGCCAGCAGCCAAGATCCACCAGGGCCCCACTTT
NA,many,TRBJ2-2,TRBV6-1,CASSEVGISTGELFF,TGTGCCAGCAGTGAAGTGGGAATATCCACCGGGGAGCTGTTTTTT
TRBD1,many,TRBJ1-1,TRBV2,CASSAGGTENTEAFF,TGTGCCAGCAGTGCGGGTGGGACAGAAAACACTGAAGCTTTCTTT
TRBD2,many,TRBJ2-5,TRBV6-5,CASSYLSGGARETQYF,TGTGCCAGCAGTTACCTCAGCGGGGGGGCACGAGAGACCCAGTACTTC
NA,NA,TRBJ1-3,TRBV6-4,CASRGRRAVYF,TGTGCCAGCCGCGGTCGGCGTGCGGTATATTTT
NA,many,TRBJ1-1,TRBV19,CASVGWGLNTEAFF,TGTGCCAGTGTCGGATGGGGGTTGAACACTGAAGCTTTCTTT
NA,many,TRBJ2-5,TRBV2,CASSEAQGDFRETQYF,TGTGCCAGCAGTGAAGCACAGGGAGATTTTAGGGAGACCCAGTACTTC
NA,many,TRBJ1-5,TRBV11-2,CASSLESGNNQPQHF,TGTGCCAGCAGCTTAGAGTCAGGGAACAATCAGCCCCAGCATTTT
NA,many,TRBJ1-2,TRBV12-3/TRBV12-4,CASRRGGRVYGYTF,TGTGCCAGCAGGAGGGGGGGCCGCGTCTATGGCTACACCTTC
NA,many,TRBJ1-2,TRBV20-1,CSAWSKTYGYTF,TGCAGTGCTTGGTCAAAGACCTATGGCTACACCTTC
NA,few,TRBJ2-2,TRBV9,CASSVEGHTGELFF,TGTGCCAGCAGCGTAGAGGGCCACACCGGGGAGCTGTTTTTT
NA,many,TRBJ1-2,TRBV6-5,CASSTPGKGYTF,TGTGCCAGCAGTACCCCGGGGAAAGGCTACACCTTC
NA,many,TRBJ1-3,TRBV20-1,CSAGPNGNTIYF,TGCAGTGCTGGCCCGAATGGAAACACCATATATTTT
TRBD1,many,TRBJ1-6,TRBV19,CASKGTGPNSPLHF,TGTGCCAGTAAAGGGACAGGTCCCAATTCACCCCTCCACTTT
NA,many,TRBJ2-7,TRBV7-7,CASSLASGPYEQYF,TGTGCTAGCAGCTTAGCATCCGGTCCCTACGAGCAGTACTTC
TRBD1,few,TRBJ1-1,TRBV29-1,CSVRQGGTEAFF,TGCAGCGTCAGACAGGGGGGGACTGAAGCTTTCTTT
NA,NA,TRBJ1-5,TRBV20-1,CSTNLGGSGQPQHF,TGCAGTACTAACCTAGGGGGGAGTGGACAGCCCCAGCATTTT
TRBD2,NA,TRBJ2-7,TRBV12-3/TRBV12-4,CASRGLAVGEQYF,TGTGCCAGCAGGGGACTAGCGGTGGGGGAGCAGTACTTC
NA,many,TRBJ2-3,TRBV7-2,CASGRGQRTDTQYF,TGTGCCAGCGGCCGTGGACAGCGCACAGATACGCAGTATTTT
NA,many,TRBJ2-5,TRBV6-2/TRBV6-3,CASREGHRAETQYF,TGTGCCAGCAGGGAGGGACACCGGGCGGAGACCCAGTACTTC
NA,NA,TRBJ2-4,TRBV4-2,CASAGTQPGIQYF,TGTGCCAGCGCCGGGACCCAGCCGGGAATTCAGTACTTC
NA,many,TRBJ1-2,TRBV6-1,CASVYAQGANYGYTF,TGTGCCAGCGTGTACGCTCAGGGAGCTAACTATGGCTACACCTTC
NA,few,TRBJ2-7,TRBV19,CASSGLAEQYF,TGTGCCAGTAGTGGCCTGGCCGAGCAGTACTTC
NA,NA,TRBJ1-6,TRBV12-3/TRBV12-4,CASSLQGMPNSPLHF,TGTGCCAGCAGTTTGCAGGGGATGCCAAATTCACCCCTCCACTTT
TRBD1,many,TRBJ2-7,TRBV25-1,CASLGDSTYEQYF,TGTGCCAGCTTAGGGGACAGCACCTACGAGCAGTACTTC
NA,many,TRBJ1-6,TRBV29-1,CSVSRGYNSPLHF,TGCAGCGTTTCACGGGGATATAATTCACCCCTCCACTTT
TRBD1,once,TRBJ2-2,TRBV9,CASSFPGQGSNTGELFF,TGTGCCAGCAGCTTTCCGGGACAGGGCTCGAACACCGGGGAGCTGTTTTTT
NA,many,TRBJ2-5,TRBV11-2,CASSLQSRETQYF,TGTGCCAGCAGCTTACAGTCAAGGGAGACCCAGTACTTC
NA,many,TRBJ2-5,TRBV11-2,CASSLVVRGETQYF,TGTGCCAGCAGCTTAGTGGTGAGGGGAGAGACCCAGTACTTC
TRBD2,many,TRBJ2-7,TRBV11-2,CASSLEGGTSGVLWNEQYF,TGTGCCAGCAGCTTAGAGGGCGGGACTAGCGGGGTTTTATGGAACGAGCAGTACTTC
NA,many,TRBJ1-1,TRBV10-2,CASSERLSPEAFF,TGCGCCAGCAGTGAGAGATTGAGCCCCGAAGCTTTCTTT
NA,many,TRBJ1-2,TRBV28,CASRTGLRDGYTF,TGTGCCAGCAGAACAGGGTTGAGGGATGGCTACACCTTC
NA,many,TRBJ1-6,TRBV11-2,CASSLTIAGAYNSPLHF,TGTGCCAGCAGCTTAACGATCGCGGGGGCTTATAATTCACCCCTCCACTTT